This passage covers 32 T cell receptor beta chains from one sample sequenced in a study of Ad26.COV2.S vaccination and SARS-CoV-2 variants. Treatment of the sample: some 19 received Ad26.COV2.S at low or high dose, single or two shots; about five received placebo; per-sample allocation not given. Samples analyzed were those drawn on day 63 after the first vaccine or placebo injection. Data came from immunoSEQ multiplex PCR; TCRdb stores just in-frame clones and leaves some out. The sample includes around 400,000 clones, 83% of them seen just once. The sample was peripheral blood, taken in a trial of Ad26.COV2.S vaccine versus placebo. These TCRs come from a person aged 18-60 years who received the Ad26.COV2.S COVID-19 vaccine or a placebo.

In this sample, this clone turned up many times. The chain has TRBV7-9 and TRBJ2-7; D gene uncertain. The germline V gene encodes CDR1 SEHNR and CDR2 FQNEAQ (reference sequence). The CDR3 runs to 14 residues. Trimming stripped 4 bases from V and 3 bases from J, with 13 bases between. The CDR3 DNA sequence: TGTGCCAGCAGCTCTGGGCCAGCCGGCTACGAGCAGTACTTC. It codes for CASSSGPAGYEQYF.

The rearrangement uses TRBV11-3 and TRBJ1-1, with D possibly matching TRBD1 (5 bases). Germline V lookup: CDR1 SGHNT, CDR2 YENEEA. The CDR3 length is 14 residues. The V gene lost 4 bases and the J gene lost 1 base, with 10 bases spanning the gap. The CDR3 is CASSYRLTNTEAFF. The DNA of the CDR3 is TGTGCCAGCAGCTACAGGCTAACGAACACTGAAGCTTTCTTT.

The V call is TRBV2, the J call TRBJ1-1, with 7 nucleotides matching TRBD1. The trim removed 5 bases at V and 4 bases at J, leaving 7 bases unmatched. The CDR3 contains 14 residues. CDR1 SNHLY and CDR2 FYNNEI come from the germline V gene. CDR3 bases: TGTGCCAGCAGTCGGACAGGTGGGAGCACTGAAGCTTTCTTT. Protein sequence: CASSRTGGSTEAFF.

This clone was seen more than once but under ten times. This chain connects TRBV21-1 to TRBJ1-6. TRBV21-1 is labeled a pseudogene. The CDR3 runs to 17 residues. Here the CDR3 reads CASSKERGLPHYSPLHF. The CDR3, as DNA: TGTGCCAGCAGCAAAGAAAGGGGACTGCCACATTACTCACCCCTCCACTTT.

V and J are TRBV6-5 and TRBJ1-3; D remains unclear. V dropped 9 bases and J dropped 0 bases, with 12 bases sitting between them. CDR1 is MNHEY, CDR2 SVGAGI, per germline. The CDR3 contains 14 residues. CDR3 residues: CASRTPASGNTIYF. The CDR3 nucleotides are TGTGCCAGTCGGACGCCGGCCTCTGGAAACACCATATATTTT.

The chain is built from TRBV6-5 and TRBJ1-5; D call uncertain. CDR1 and CDR2 (germline): MNHEY, SVGAGI. This CDR3 contains 13 residues. Trimming took off 2 bases at V and 7 bases at J, with 9 bases between the two ends. In DNA form, the CDR3 reads TGTGCCAGCAGTTACGAGCTAGACCAGCCCCAGCATTTT. The encoded protein is CASSYELDQPQHF.

The gene calls are TRBV10-3 and TRBJ1-1, with 10 positions matching TRBD1. J was trimmed by 0 bases and V by 3 bases; bases with no gene match: 10. Germline CDR1 reads ENHRY; CDR2 reads SYGVKD. CDR3 size: 18 residues. CDR3 residues: CAISDSGTGDLMNTEAFF. The CDR3 nucleotides read TGTGCCATCAGTGATTCCGGGACAGGGGACCTAATGAACACTGAAGCTTTCTTT.

This clone has more than one count but fewer than ten. The genes are TRBV11-2 and TRBJ1-5; D not resolved. The V end lost 2 bases, the J end lost 6 bases, and 8 bases lay between the germline ends. This CDR3 is 13 amino acids long. Germline CDR1 is SGHAT and CDR2 is FQNNGV. The DNA for the CDR3 is TGTGCCAGCAGCTTAAATCTTATTCAGCCCCAGCATTTT. Protein: CASSLNLIQPQHF.

The chain links TRBV6-5 to TRBJ2-7; maybe TRBD1 (5 bases). CDR1 and CDR2 from the germline V gene are MNHEY and SVGAGI. The CDR3 consists of 12 residues. V was pared by 1 base and J by 6 bases, with 7 bases between. CDR3 nucleotide sequence: TGTGCCAGCAGTTACTATCAGGGCGAGCAGTACTTC. It specifies CASSYYQGEQYF.

V is TRBV5-6 and J is TRBJ2-7; 9 bases fit TRBD2. Germline lookup yields CDR1 SGHDT and CDR2 YYEEEE. V shed 4 bases and J 4 bases; nucleotides not matched to a gene: 12. The length of the CDR3 is 16 residues. This CDR3 reads CASSALVKREVYEQYF. DNA for the CDR3: TGTGCCAGCAGCGCTCTGGTCAAGCGGGAGGTGTACGAGCAGTACTTC.

The V call is TRBV18, the J call TRBJ1-3; D is unresolved. Germline V lookup: CDR1 KGHSH, CDR2 LQKENI. The CDR3 runs 13 residues. The V and J ends lost 2 bases and 5 bases respectively, with 7 bases between them. For the CDR3, the DNA is TGTGCCAGCTCACCAGGGCTCCGAAACACCATATATTTT. Translated, it gives CASSPGLRNTIYF.

CDR3 sequence: CASGLGGSGEKLFF. In DNA form, the CDR3 reads TGTGCTAGTGGTTTGGGGGGTTCGGGTGAAAAACTGTTTTTT. This sequence joins TRBV12-5 and TRBJ1-4; D remains ambiguous. There are 14 residues in the CDR3. Trimming stripped 1 base from V and 7 bases from J, with 10 bases between. Germline loops: CDR1 LGHNT, CDR2 FRNRAP.

The genes are TRBV10-1 and TRBJ1-1, with 8 bases aligning to TRBD1. This CDR3 is 13 amino acids long. Germline trimming cut 4 bases from V and 4 bases from J; bases unmatched to any gene: 2. Germline V gene sequence: CDR1 WNHNN, CDR2 SYGVQD (reference sequence). In DNA, the CDR3 is TGCGCCAGCAGTGGAGACAGGGGCACTGAAGCTTTCTTT. Translating it yields CASSGDRGTEAFF.

V is TRBV10-2 and J is TRBJ1-4; D gene unclear. The CDR3 has 11 amino acids. Germline V gene data show CDR1 as WSHSY and CDR2 as SAAADI. V was shortened by 2 bases and J by 14 bases, with 9 bases between the two germline ends. DNA for the CDR3: TGCGCCAGCAGTGAGGGGCCCCTCCTGTTTTTT. Protein: CASSEGPLLFF.

The rearrangement links TRBV6-5 to TRBJ2-1, with TRBD2 matching 10 bases. The germline gives CDR1 MNHEY, CDR2 SVGAGI. V shed 6 bases, J shed 4 bases, and the junction held 3 bases outside the gene matches. This CDR3 has 14 amino acids. The CDR3 loop is CASRASGSYNEQFF. In DNA, the CDR3 is TGTGCCAGCAGGGCTAGCGGGAGTTACAATGAGCAGTTCTTC.

CDR3 nucleotides: TGTGCCAGCAGTGCAGAGATATCTTATAATTCACCCCTCCACTTT. It yields the protein CASSAEISYNSPLHF. The chain couples TRBV27 to TRBJ1-6; no clear D. CDR1 MNHEY and CDR2 SMNVEV come from the germline V gene (reference sequence). Deletions cut 5 bases from V and 4 bases from J, with 12 bases between. The CDR3 length is 15 residues.

The CDR3 DNA is TGCGCCAGCAGCCCGACTGGACTAGCGGGTCCAGGGCAGTACTTC. Its protein is CASSPTGLAGPGQYF. The chain has TRBV4-1 and TRBJ2-7, with 11 bases aligning to TRBD2. The CDR3 loop spans 15 amino acids. V shed 4 bases, J shed 9 bases, and the junction held 11 bases outside the gene matches. Per the germline V gene, CDR1 is MGHRA and CDR2 is YSYEKL.

This chain links TRBV6-2 or TRBV6-3 with TRBJ1-1; no definite D call. Germline CDR1 MNHEY, CDR2 SVGEGT. This CDR3 is 13 amino acids long. V lost 2 bases and J 8 bases, leaving 12 bases between the germline ends. In DNA form, the CDR3 reads TGTGCCAGCAGTTACGCAGGAACCCTAGAAGCTTTCTTT. Protein product: CASSYAGTLEAFF.

This clone was seen a single time. This chain connects TRBV5-1 to TRBJ2-7, with TRBD1 identical over 7 bases. The CDR3 length is 14 residues. Per germline, CDR1 SGHRS and CDR2 YFSETQ. V dropped 5 bases and J dropped 6; count of bases not matched to a gene: 11. CDR3 region: CASSTMGQSSEQYF. The CDR3 nucleotides are TGCGCCAGCAGTACAATGGGACAGAGTTCCGAGCAGTACTTC.

V is TRBV6-2 or TRBV6-3 and J is TRBJ2-5, with 14 bases that match TRBD2. Germline V gives CDR1 MNHEY, CDR2 SVGEGT. The CDR3 totals 17 residues. The V segment lost 6 bases and the J segment 7 bases; nucleotides outside the gene matches: 13. CDR3 in DNA: TGTGCCAGCAGCCCTACCGGGACTAGCGGGAGTATGGCGACCCAGTACTTC. Residues: CASSPTGTSGSMATQYF.

This clone showed up just once. V is TRBV6-2 or TRBV6-3 and J is TRBJ1-1; TRBD1 is a possible D gene (6 bases). The germline V gene has CDR1 MNHEY and CDR2 SVGEGT. The CDR3 contains 13 residues. V gave up 2 bases and J gave up 3 bases, with 7 bases separating them. The CDR3 DNA reads TGTGCCAGCAGTTACACAGGGTACACTGAAGCTTTCTTT. Translation: CASSYTGYTEAFF.

The chain employs TRBV18 and TRBJ2-5, with 7 bases lining up with TRBD1. The germline gives CDR1 KGHSH, CDR2 LQKENI. J was trimmed by 2 bases and V by 5 bases; bases with no gene match: 5. There are 14 residues in the CDR3. The CDR3 loop is CASSGPTGQETQYF. The DNA for the CDR3 is TGTGCCAGCTCAGGACCGACAGGGCAAGAGACCCAGTACTTC.

The chain uses TRBV5-1 and TRBJ2-3; D is tentatively TRBD1 or TRBD2 (5 bases each). The CDR3 has 14 residues. Trimming pared 5 bases from V and 6 bases from J, leaving 16 bases between. Germline values: CDR1 SGHRS, CDR2 YFSETQ. In DNA, the CDR3 is TGCGCCAGCAGAGAGGGGTTCTTTAAGGATACGCAGTATTTT. Protein sequence: CASREGFFKDTQYF.

The chain links TRBV3-1 (or the pseudogene TRBV3-2) to TRBJ2-7; 10 bases align to TRBD2. In germline, CDR1 is LGHDT, CDR2 YNNKEL (reference sequence). Losses at the gene ends were 0 bases for V and 2 bases for J; bases not matched to a gene: 4. The CDR3 covers 16 residues. The CDR3 bases are TGTGCCAGCAGCCAAGATTCGCTAGCGGGGGCCTACGAGCAGTACTTC. This encodes CASSQDSLAGAYEQYF.

The chain carries TRBV6-5 and TRBJ2-7; D call uncertain. V lost 2 bases and J lost 2, with 13 bases in between. CDR3 length: 15 residues. Germline V CDR1 and CDR2: MNHEY, SVGAGI. CDR3 nucleotides: TGTGCCAGCAGTTACGACTTTCCAACAACCTACGAGCAGTACTTC. This sequence encodes CASSYDFPTTYEQYF.

This clone showed up just a few times. CDR3 region: CSVDTDTQYF. CDR3 DNA: TGCAGCGTCGACACAGATACGCAGTATTTT. J is TRBJ2-3 and V is TRBV29-1; no firm D call. Germline-derived CDR1 and CDR2 are SQVTM and ANQGSEA. Trimming stripped 6 bases from V and 2 bases from J, with 3 bases between. The CDR3 length is 10 residues.

The chain combines TRBV30 with TRBJ1-1; D ambiguous. Germline loops: CDR1 GTSNPN, CDR2 SVGIG (reference sequence). The CDR3 consists of 15 residues. With 5 bases removed from V and 0 bases from J, the gap between germline ends came to 16 bases. The CDR3 DNA sequence: TGTGCCTGGGAAGGAGGGTTTGATATGAACACTGAAGCTTTCTTT. This translates into CAWEGGFDMNTEAFF. Complete variable domain (other parts from reference TRBV30 and TRBJ1-1): SQTIHQWPATLVQPVGSPLSLECTVEGTSNPNLYWYRQAAGRGLQLLFYSVGIGQISSEVPQNLSASRPQDRQFILSSKKLLLSDSGFYLCAWEGGFDMNTEAFFGQGTRLTVV.

The V call is TRBV7-3, the J call TRBJ2-2; no clear D gene. V lost 3 bases and J lost 4, with 6 bases in between. CDR3 length equals 13 residues. CDR1 is SGHTA and CDR2 is FQGTGA in the germline V gene. In DNA, the CDR3 is TGTGCCAGCAGCTTTTCAGGCACCGGGGAGCTGTTTTTT. Amino acid sequence: CASSFSGTGELFF. Combining the CDR3 with reference TRBV7-3 and TRBJ2-2 gives the whole variable domain GAGVSQTPSNKVTEKGKYVELRCDPISGHTALYWYRQSLGQGPEFLIYFQGTGAADDSGLPNDRFFAVRPEGSVSTLKIQRTERGDSAVYLCASSFSGTGELFFGEGSRLTVL.

The rearrangement links TRBV7-3 to TRBJ1-1; 10 nucleotides match TRBD1. The germline V gene encodes CDR1 SGHTA and CDR2 FQGTGA. The CDR3 length is 15 residues. V lost 5 bases and J lost 8; bases outside the gene matches: 11. CDR3: CASSQSGTGVLEAFF. CDR3 in DNA: TGTGCCAGCAGCCAATCCGGGACAGGGGTTTTGGAAGCTTTCTTT. Complete variable domain (other parts from reference TRBV7-3 and TRBJ1-1): GAGVSQTPSNKVTEKGKYVELRCDPISGHTALYWYRQSLGQGPEFLIYFQGTGAADDSGLPNDRFFAVRPEGSVSTLKIQRTERGDSAVYLCASSQSGTGVLEAFFGQGTRLTVV.

The chain combines TRBV9 with TRBJ2-1; TRBD2 agrees at 11 bases. The CDR3 consists of 18 residues. The J segment lost 0 bases and the V segment lost 1 base, leaving 6 bases of the junction unmatched. CDR1 and CDR2 (germline): SGDLS, YYNGEE. In nucleotides, the CDR3 is TGTGCCAGCAGCGTAACTAGCGGGGGCCTAAGCTCCTACAATGAGCAGTTCTTC. Protein: CASSVTSGGLSSYNEQFF.

V and J are TRBV6-1 and TRBJ2-2, with D possibly TRBD2 on 5 matching bases. Germline CDR1 and CDR2: MNHNS and SASEGT. The CDR3 has 14 amino acids. Trimming left V 0 bases short and J 3 bases short, with 5 bases between. The CDR3 DNA is TGTGCCAGCAGTGAAGCTAGCGACACCGGGGAGCTGTTTTTT. Its protein product is CASSEASDTGELFF.

V is TRBV11-3 and J is TRBJ2-2; D may be TRBD1 or TRBD2 (5 bases each). CDR1 is SGHNT, CDR2 YENEEA, per germline. CDR3 length equals 16 residues. Trimming pared 5 bases from V and 3 bases from J, leaving 16 bases between. CDR3 in DNA: TGTGCCAGCAGCCTGGGACGGACCCAGGACACCGGGGAGCTGTTTTTT. Its protein is CASSLGRTQDTGELFF. The full variable domain, with the rest looked up from reference TRBV11-3 and TRBJ2-2, is EAGVVQSPRYKIIEKKQPVAFWCNPISGHNTLYWYLQNLGQGPELLIRYENEEAVDDSQLPKDRFSAERLKGVDSTLKIQPAELGDSAVYLCASSLGRTQDTGELFFGEGSRLTVL.